Sequencing of this TCR beta chain was carried out in a study of blood T cell repertoires in COVID-19. Study information: Some COVID-19 samples were acute and others convalescent; all came from the United States, Italy and Spain. T cells, B-cell-depleted T cells, or PBMCs provided the cDNA or gDNA that served as material.

In the authors' methods: Amplification of reference gene primers provided the estimated nucleated cell counts. The data were produced by immunoSEQ multiplex PCR, yet TCRdb's version contains in-frame clones alone and is incomplete. V and J calls and clone size come straight from that table; D and trimming were deduced from the DNA. This sample has 20,000 to 30,000 clones, with roughly 85% found just once. On this clone itself: The junction does not match germline at one end; this may be a read error.

CDR3 length equals 16 residues. Germline V CDR1 and CDR2: SSHAT, FNYEAQ (reference sequence). The sequenced sample was peripheral blood. The source of this sequence is a man between 65 and 79 years old in a cohort sampled during active COVID-19. The chain joins TRBV7-7 to TRBJ2-2; the match to TRBD2 covers 7 bases. The CDR3 nucleotides read TGTGCTAGCAGCTTAGGGGCGGGAGTGGACACCGGGGAGCTGTTTTTT. Its translation: CASSLGAGVDTGELFF.